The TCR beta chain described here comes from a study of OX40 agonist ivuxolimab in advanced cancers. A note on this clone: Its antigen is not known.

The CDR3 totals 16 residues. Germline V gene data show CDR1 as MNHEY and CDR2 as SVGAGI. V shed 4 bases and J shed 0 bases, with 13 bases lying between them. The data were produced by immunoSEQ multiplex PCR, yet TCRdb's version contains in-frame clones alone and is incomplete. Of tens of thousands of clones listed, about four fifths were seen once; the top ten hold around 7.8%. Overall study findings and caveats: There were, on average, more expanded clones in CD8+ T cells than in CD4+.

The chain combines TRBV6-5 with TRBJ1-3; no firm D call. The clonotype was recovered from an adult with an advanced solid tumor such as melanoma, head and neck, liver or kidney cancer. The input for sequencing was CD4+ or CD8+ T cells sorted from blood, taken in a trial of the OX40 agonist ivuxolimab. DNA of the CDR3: TGTGCCAGCAGTTCCGTTCTAGGGTTCTCTGGAAACACCATATATTTT. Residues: CASSSVLGFSGNTIYF.